The 21 T cell receptor beta chains given below trace back to one sample, sequenced in a study of Ad26.COV2.S vaccination and SARS-CoV-2 variants. Here immunoSEQ multiplex PCR was the method, and the copy in TCRdb shows in-frame clones only, minus some. The sample has about 180,000 clones, roughly 89% seen once. The sample in question was peripheral blood, obtained after recovery from COVID-19. The receptors were sampled from a human donor who had recovered from COVID-19.

This clone was detected once. The genes are TRBV12-5 and TRBJ2-7; the match to TRBD2 covers 9 bases. Germline V gene data show CDR1 as LGHNT and CDR2 as FRNRAP. The CDR3 totals 11 residues. V dropped 6 bases and J dropped 8; count of bases not matched to a gene: 2. CDR3 nucleotide sequence: TGTGCTAGTGGGCGGGGGGGGCAGCAGTACTTC. Its protein is CASGRGGQQYF. The whole variable domain, filled in from reference TRBV12-5 and TRBJ2-7, reads DARVTQTPRHKVTEMGQEVTMRCQPILGHNTVFWYRQTMMQGLELLAYFRNRAPLDDSGMPKDRFSAEMPDATLATLKIQPSEPRDSAVYFCASGRGGQQYFGPGTRLTVT.

The J gene is TRBJ2-1, the V gene TRBV5-4, with TRBD1 identical over 9 bases. The ends lost 8 bases at V and 7 bases at J; junction bases unmatched: 10. This CDR3 contains 14 residues. CDR1 SGHNT and CDR2 YYREEE come from the germline V gene (reference sequence). The CDR3 DNA follows: TGTGCCAGTTTCCGGGACAGGGTATTAAATGAGCAGTTCTTC. Translated, it gives CASFRDRVLNEQFF.

With regard to this clone: This specimen includes other DNA sequences encoding the same CDR3. The V and J genes are TRBV19 and TRBJ1-1; possibly TRBD1 for D (6 bases). Trimming removed 2 bases from V and 3 bases from J, with 7 bases in between. The CDR3 has 13 amino acids. Germline V lookup: CDR1 LNHDA, CDR2 SQIVND (reference sequence). The CDR3 nucleotides are TGTGCCAGTAGTATAAAGGGGGACACTGAAGCTTTCTTT. Its protein product is CASSIKGDTEAFF.

This chain uses TRBV6-5 with TRBJ1-3; D might be TRBD1 (6 bases). Germline V lookup: CDR1 MNHEY, CDR2 SVGAGI. The CDR3 spans 14 residues. Trimming removed 8 bases from V and 4 bases from J, with 15 bases in between. CDR3 amino acids: CASLEQGSGNTIYF. The CDR3 nucleotides read TGTGCCAGCTTAGAGCAGGGGTCAGGAAACACCATATATTTT.

The chain carries TRBV24-1 and TRBJ1-1, with D uncertain. Germline V gene lookup returns CDR1 KGHDR and CDR2 SFDVKD. This CDR3 has 13 amino acids. Trimming pared 5 bases from V and 0 bases from J, leaving 6 bases between. The CDR3 spells CATSASLNTEAFF. In nucleotides, the CDR3 is TGTGCCACCAGTGCCTCCCTGAACACTGAAGCTTTCTTT.

This clone was observed a single time. The chain carries TRBV5-6 and TRBJ2-5, with TRBD2 identical over 7 bases. The CDR3 is 13 residues long. Germline V gives CDR1 SGHDT, CDR2 YYEEEE. V shed 4 bases and J 2 bases; nucleotides not matched to a gene: 2. CDR3 nucleotide sequence: TGTGCCAGCAGCAGAGCGGGACAAGAGACCCAGTACTTC. It translates to CASSRAGQETQYF.

The chain employs TRBV21-1 and TRBJ1-4. TRBV21-1 is recorded as a pseudogene. This CDR3 spans 18 amino acids. The CDR3 region has the DNA TGTGCCAGCAGCAAAGGGCCCCTTGCCCGAGGCCTCGGTGAAAAACTGTTTTTT. Translating gives CASSKGPLARGLGEKLFF.

V gene TRBV6-5 combines with J gene TRBJ2-7, with TRBD1 identical over 7 bases. This CDR3 is 14 amino acids long. V gave up 7 bases and J gave up 0 bases; unmatched junction bases: 6. Germline CDR1 is MNHEY and CDR2 is SVGAGI. The CDR3 loop is CASKRAGGSYEQYF. CDR3 bases: TGTGCCAGCAAAAGGGCAGGGGGCTCCTACGAGCAGTACTTC.

The V call is TRBV6-5, the J call TRBJ2-3; 11 bases are a match to TRBD1. The CDR3 consists of 15 residues. Trimming removed 6 bases from V and 4 bases from J; junction bases left unmatched: 6. The V gene's germline CDR1 is MNHEY and CDR2 SVGAGI. The CDR3: CASSAGTGGSDTQYF. The DNA of the CDR3 is TGTGCCAGCAGCGCCGGGACAGGGGGGTCAGATACGCAGTATTTT.

This chain connects TRBV7-8 to TRBJ2-4; 8 positions agree with TRBD1. Per the germline V gene, CDR1 is SGHVS and CDR2 is FQNEAQ. The CDR3 sequence is 15 residues long. With V trimmed by 5 bases and J by 10 bases, 13 bases remained unmatched. The CDR3 nucleotides read TGTGCCAGCAGCGTAGGGGGGACAGGACGGCAGATTCAGTACTTC. Its protein product is CASSVGGTGRQIQYF. The full variable domain, in which reference TRBV7-8 and TRBJ2-4 provide the parts outside the CDR3, is GAGVSQSPRYKVAKRGQDVALRCDPISGHVSLFWYQQALGQGPEFLTYFQNEAQLDKSGLPSDRFFAERPEGSVSTLKIQRTQQEDSAVYLCASSVGGTGRQIQYFGAGTRLSVL.

The chain combines TRBV7-9 with TRBJ2-7; 10 positions agree with TRBD1. The junction had 8 bases not matched to a gene; V was cut back by 3 bases and J by 6 bases. This CDR3 is built from 15 residues. CDR1 is SEHNR and CDR2 is FQNEAQ in the germline V gene (reference sequence). CDR3 nucleotide sequence: TGTGCCAGCAGCTTGACAGGGGGCGCAAGCTCCGAGCAGTACTTC. This sequence encodes CASSLTGGASSEQYF. Full variable domain (rest looked up from reference TRBV7-9 and TRBJ2-7): DTGVSQNPRHKITKRGQNVTFRCDPISEHNRLYWYRQTLGQGPEFLTYFQNEAQLEKSRLLSDRFSAERPKGSFSTLEIQRTEQGDSAMYLCASSLTGGASSEQYFGPGTRLTVT.

Here the CDR3 reads CASSPEGGSVSYNSPLHF. The CDR3 bases are TGTGCCAGCAGCCCTGAGGGGGGATCTGTCTCCTATAATTCACCCCTCCACTTT. The rearrangement uses TRBV28 and TRBJ1-6, with D possibly being TRBD1 (6 bases). The CDR3 runs to 18 residues. Germline CDR1 MDHEN, CDR2 SYDVKM. Trimming took 6 bases from V and 0 from J, leaving 18 bases between them.

The CDR3 spells CSVEGTEKNEKLFF. The CDR3 coding sequence is TGCAGCGTTGAAGGGACAGAAAAAAATGAAAAACTGTTTTTT. This chain connects TRBV29-1 to TRBJ1-4; D is perhaps TRBD1 (6 bases). From germline, CDR1 is SQVTM and CDR2 ANQGSEA. The germline V and J ends were trimmed by 1 base and 5 bases, with 11 bases remaining between them. CDR3 length equals 14 residues.

V is TRBV6-4 and J is TRBJ1-6; D might be TRBD1 (5 bases). The CDR3 is made up of 12 amino acids. Germline V gives CDR1 MRHNA, CDR2 SNTAGT. The V end was cut by 11 bases, the J end by 12 bases, with 17 bases between. In nucleotides, the CDR3 is TGTGCCGTAAGGACGCCCGGGGGACCCCTCCACTTT. Its protein product is CAVRTPGGPLHF.

V usage is TRBV28 and J usage is TRBJ1-1, with 11 bases matching TRBD1. In germline, CDR1 is MDHEN, CDR2 SYDVKM. V trimming: 1 base; J trimming: 3 bases; junction bases outside the gene matches: 4. CDR3 length: 16 residues. CDR3 coding DNA: TGTGCCAGCAGTTTATCGGACAGGGGGCAAGACACTGAAGCTTTCTTT. This gives the protein CASSLSDRGQDTEAFF.

This chain links TRBV7-3 with TRBJ1-1; D perhaps matches TRBD1 (5 bases). V was trimmed by 5 bases and J by 7 bases, leaving 11 bases between them. This CDR3 region has 12 residues. From germline, CDR1 is SGHTA and CDR2 FQGTGA. For the CDR3, the DNA is TGTGCCAGCAGCCCTGGGACCGGTGAAGCTTTCTTT. It is translated as CASSPGTGEAFF.

The chain joins TRBV4-1 to TRBJ1-2, with 9 nucleotides matching TRBD1. The CDR3 spans 20 residues. Trimming cost V 2 bases and J 6 bases; bases outside gene matches: 22. Per the germline V gene, CDR1 is MGHRA and CDR2 is YSYEKL. For the CDR3, the DNA is TGCGCCAGCAGCCAATTGGATACCGATCTTCTATTAACAGGGGGCGATGGCTACACCTTC. Translation: CASSQLDTDLLLTGGDGYTF.

The chain recombines TRBV7-8 with TRBJ2-5; tentative D call: TRBD2 (6 bases). Germline assignment: CDR1 SGHVS and CDR2 FQNEAQ. V was shortened by 5 bases and J by 0 bases, with 13 bases between the two germline ends. The CDR3 totals 15 residues. The DNA of the CDR3 is TGTGCCAGCAGCCAGCCGGGACTTTACCAAGAGACCCAGTACTTC. Protein sequence: CASSQPGLYQETQYF. Full variable domain (missing parts from reference TRBV7-8 and TRBJ2-5): GAGVSQSPRYKVAKRGQDVALRCDPISGHVSLFWYQQALGQGPEFLTYFQNEAQLDKSGLPSDRFFAERPEGSVSTLKIQRTQQEDSAVYLCASSQPGLYQETQYFGPGTRLLVL.

V usage is TRBV24-1 and J usage is TRBJ2-2; D ambiguous. The V gene lost 9 bases and the J gene lost 5 bases, with 6 bases spanning the gap. This CDR3 is 11 amino acids long. CDR1 is KGHDR and CDR2 is SFDVKD in the germline V gene. The CDR3 region has the DNA TGTGCCACCGGGCCGACCGGGGAGCTGTTTTTT. Its protein is CATGPTGELFF.

J is TRBJ2-3 and V is TRBV9; D not resolved. The germline gives CDR1 SGDLS, CDR2 YYNGEE. The CDR3 spans 15 residues. V dropped 0 bases and J dropped 5 bases, with 13 bases sitting between them. The CDR3 sequence is CASSVVESGVDTQYF. The CDR3 DNA is TGTGCCAGCAGCGTAGTAGAGAGTGGAGTAGATACGCAGTATTTT. Complete variable domain (other parts from reference TRBV9 and TRBJ2-3): DSGVTQTPKHLITATGQRVTLRCSPRSGDLSVYWYQQSLDQGLQFLIQYYNGEERAKGNILERFSAQQFPDLHSELNLSSLELGDSALYFCASSVVESGVDTQYFGPGTRLTVL.

The table lists this clone with a few counts. J is TRBJ2-5 and V is TRBV11-2; no firm D call. V dropped 0 bases and J dropped 4 bases, with 9 bases sitting between them. The CDR3 is 14 amino acids. The germline CDR1 and CDR2 sequences are SGHAT and FQNNGV. The CDR3 reads CASSLEASGETQYF. In nucleotides, the CDR3 is TGTGCCAGCAGCTTAGAGGCGTCAGGAGAGACCCAGTACTTC.